The entry below gives a single T cell receptor (beta chain) sequence along with its context. TCR beta sequencing covered blood CD8+ and CD4+ T cells. The multiple sclerosis control group comprised treatment-naive patients with stable or active relapsing-remitting disease. TEMRA cells were FACS-enriched, with CD8+ and CD4+ T cells isolated negatively. This CDR3 region has 17 residues. Germline V gene data show CDR1 as SGHRS and CDR2 as YFSETQ. The J segment lost 4 bases and the V segment lost 3 bases, leaving 12 bases of the junction unmatched. cDNA came from about 0.5 to 1 ug RNA primed by random hexamers. Across 54 Vbeta and 13 Jbeta, TCR beta CDR3 was amplified with immunoSEQ multiplex PCR. MiXCR, applied by TCRdb to the immunoSEQ multiplex PCR reads, yields one record per CDR3 protein. The sample holds about 400,000 distinct CDR3 sequences, around 85% seen once. This specimen comes from a study of CD8 T cells in Susac syndrome.

The TCR originated in a human donor with multiple sclerosis. The chain carries TRBV5-1 and TRBJ1-4; TRBD1 matches at 7 bases. The sequencing sample was made of CD8+ T cells from PBMCs. DNA for the CDR3: TGCGCCAGCAGCTCCCGACAGGGAGAATCTGATAATGAAAAACTGTTTTTT. Its translation is CASSSRQGESDNEKLFF.